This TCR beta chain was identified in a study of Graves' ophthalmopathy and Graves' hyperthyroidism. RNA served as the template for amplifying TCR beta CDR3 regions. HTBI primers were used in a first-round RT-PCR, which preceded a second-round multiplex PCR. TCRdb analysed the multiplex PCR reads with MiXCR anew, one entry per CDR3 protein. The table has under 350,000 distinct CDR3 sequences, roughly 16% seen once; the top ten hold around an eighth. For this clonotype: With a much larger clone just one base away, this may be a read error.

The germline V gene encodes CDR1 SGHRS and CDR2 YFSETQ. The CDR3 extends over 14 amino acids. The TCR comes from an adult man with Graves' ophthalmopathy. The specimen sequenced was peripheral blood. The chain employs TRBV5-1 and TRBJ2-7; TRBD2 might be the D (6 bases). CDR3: CANSLGGGNSEQYF. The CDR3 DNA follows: TGCGCCAACAGCTTGGGTGGAGGGAACAGCGAGCAGTACTTC.